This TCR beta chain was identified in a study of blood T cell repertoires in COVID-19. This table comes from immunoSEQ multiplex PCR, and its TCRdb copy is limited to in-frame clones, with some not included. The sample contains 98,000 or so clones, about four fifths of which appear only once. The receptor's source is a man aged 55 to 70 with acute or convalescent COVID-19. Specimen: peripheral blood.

The CDR3 bases are TGTGCCAGTAGTATAAGCGGGACTAGTTCCGGGGAGCTGTTTTTT. This codes for CASSISGTSSGELFF. The chain links TRBV19 to TRBJ2-2; 8 nucleotides line up with TRBD2. The V and J ends lost 2 bases and 6 bases, in that order; junction bases with no gene match: 5. CDR3 length: 15 residues. Germline-derived CDR1 and CDR2 are LNHDA and SQIVND (reference sequence). The full variable domain, completed using reference TRBV19 and TRBJ2-2, is DGGITQSPKYLFRKEGQNVTLSCEQNLNHDAMYWYRQDPGQGLRLIYYSQIVNDFQKGDIAEGYSVSREKKESFPLTVTSAQKNPTAFYLCASSISGTSSGELFFGEGSRLTVL.